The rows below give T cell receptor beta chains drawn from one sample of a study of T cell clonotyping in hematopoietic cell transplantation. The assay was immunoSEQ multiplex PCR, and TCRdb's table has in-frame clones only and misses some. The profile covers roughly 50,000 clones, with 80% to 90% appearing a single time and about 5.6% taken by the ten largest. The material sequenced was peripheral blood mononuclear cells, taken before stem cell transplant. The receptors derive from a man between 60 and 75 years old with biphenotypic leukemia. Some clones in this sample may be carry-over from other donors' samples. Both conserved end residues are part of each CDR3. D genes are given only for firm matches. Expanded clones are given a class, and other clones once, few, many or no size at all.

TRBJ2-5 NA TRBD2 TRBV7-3 TGTGCCAGCGCGACTAGCGGGCAAGAGACCCAGTACTTC CASATSGQETQYF
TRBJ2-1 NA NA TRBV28 TGTGCCAGCAGTTTAGTGGGGGACAATGAGCAGTTCTTC CASSLVGDNEQFF
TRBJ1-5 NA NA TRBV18 TGTGCCAGCTCACCTTCCAGATCCAATCAGCCCCAGCATTTT CASSPSRSNQPQHF
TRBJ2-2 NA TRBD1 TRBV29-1 TGCAGCGCGACAGGGAACGCCGGGGAGCTGTTTTTT CSATGNAGELFF
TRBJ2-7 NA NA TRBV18 TGTGCCAGCCGAGACCTCTACGAGCAGTACTTC CASRDLYEQYF
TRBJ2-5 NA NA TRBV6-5 TGTGCCAGCAGTTACTCGAAAGAGACCCAGTACTTC CASSYSKETQYF
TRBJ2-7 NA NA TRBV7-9 TGTGCCAGCAGCTTAGGGGACGAGCAGTACTTC CASSLGDEQYF
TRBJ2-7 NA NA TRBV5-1 TGCGCCAGCAGCCCCGGGGCGGGGGCTAGGAGGGTTACCTACGAGCAGTACTTC CASSPGAGARRVTYEQYF
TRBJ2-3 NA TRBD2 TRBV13 TGTGCCAGCAGTAGCGGGAAGGCAGATACGCAGTATTTT CASSSGKADTQYF
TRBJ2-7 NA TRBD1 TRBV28 TGTGCCAGCACTAATCCCGGGACAGTGAGGACCTACGAGCAGTACTTC CASTNPGTVRTYEQYF
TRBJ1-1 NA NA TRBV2 TGTGCCAGCGGCCCAATAACAAAGAACACTGAAGCTTTCTTT CASGPITKNTEAFF
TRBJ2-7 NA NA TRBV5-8 TGTGCCAGCAGCCCGTCTTACGAGCAGTACTTC CASSPSYEQYF
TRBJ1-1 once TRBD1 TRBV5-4 TGTGCCAGCAGCTCTGCCCCTAAGACAGGGGGCACTGAAGCTTTCTTT CASSSAPKTGGTEAFF
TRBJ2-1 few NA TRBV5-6 TGTGCCAGCAGCTTGAATGGACTGACGGGTAGCAATGAGCAGTTCTTC CASSLNGLTGSNEQFF
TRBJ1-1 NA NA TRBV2 TGTGCCAGCAGTGATCGGAGGGAGGGTGAAGCTTTCTTT CASSDRREGEAFF
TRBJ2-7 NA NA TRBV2 TGTGCCAGCTCCTCCTACGAGCAGTACTTC CASSSYEQYF
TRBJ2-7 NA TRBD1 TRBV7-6 TGTGCCAGCAGCTTAGCTAGCGCAGGGGGCCGCTACGAGCAGTACTTC CASSLASAGGRYEQYF
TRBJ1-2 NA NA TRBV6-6 TGTGCCAGCAGTTACTCCTTCGGGAATGGCTACACCTTC CASSYSFGNGYTF
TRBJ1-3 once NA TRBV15 TGTGCCACCAGCAGAGATCTTTCAGGGACAAACACCATATATTTT CATSRDLSGTNTIYF
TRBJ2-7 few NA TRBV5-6 TGTGCCAGCAGCTTGGTTCACGATAACTACGAGCAGTACTTC CASSLVHDNYEQYF
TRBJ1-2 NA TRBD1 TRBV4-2 TGTGCCAGCAGCCAATACCATCAAGACAGGGAAGATGGCTACACCTTC CASSQYHQDREDGYTF
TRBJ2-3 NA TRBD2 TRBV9 TGTGCCAGCAGCGTAGATGGACTAGAATTAGATACGCAGTATTTT CASSVDGLELDTQYF
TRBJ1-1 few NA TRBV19 TGTGCCAGTAGATCGGACAGAGTCACTGAAGCTTTCTTT CASRSDRVTEAFF
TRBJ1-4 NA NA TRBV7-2 TGTGCCAGCAGCTTAGACAACGTGGGAAATGAAAAACTGTTTTTT CASSLDNVGNEKLFF
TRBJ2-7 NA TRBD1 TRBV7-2 TGTGCCAGCAGCTTAGTGGGGGACAGCGAGCAGTACTTC CASSLVGDSEQYF
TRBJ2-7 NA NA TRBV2 TGTGCCAGCAGGCAGACACTAGCATCTTCCTACGAGCAGTACTTC CASRQTLASSYEQYF
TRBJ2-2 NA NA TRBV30 TGTGCCTGGAGTGTATCTCCAGCGAACACCGGGGAGCTGTTTTTT CAWSVSPANTGELFF
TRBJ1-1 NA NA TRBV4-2 TGTGCCAGCAGCCCGCTCCTGATAGACGGGGGGAACACTGAAGCTTTCTTT CASSPLLIDGGNTEAFF
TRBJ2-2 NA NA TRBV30 TGTGCCTGGAGAGGGGGGATTCCCGGTGGGGAGCTGTTTTTT CAWRGGIPGGELFF
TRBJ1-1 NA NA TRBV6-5 TGTGCCAGCAGTTACTCGAGTTCGAACACTGAAGCTTTCTTT CASSYSSSNTEAFF
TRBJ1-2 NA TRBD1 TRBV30 TGTGCCTGGAGAGTGGTAGGGGGCAGCTATGGCTACACCTTC CAWRVVGGSYGYTF
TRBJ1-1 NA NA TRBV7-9 TGTGCCAGCAGCTTAACGGATTTGAACACTGAAGCTTTCTTT CASSLTDLNTEAFF
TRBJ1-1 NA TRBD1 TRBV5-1 TGCGCCAGCAGCCTGGGACAGTCGAACACTGAAGCTTTCTTT CASSLGQSNTEAFF
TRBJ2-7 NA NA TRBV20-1 TGCAGTGCTAGAGGGACGCACGAGCAGTACTTC CSARGTHEQYF
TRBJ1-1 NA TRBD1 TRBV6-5 TGTGCCAGCGAAGACAGGGAGTCTACTGAAGCTTTCTTT CASEDRESTEAFF